The sequence of this TCR beta chain was determined in a study of blood T cell repertoires in COVID-19. Method: immunoSEQ multiplex PCR; TCRdb's copy keeps in-frame clones and lacks some. The repertoire holds under 250,000 clones, with approximately 84% as singletons. Germline trimming cut 6 bases from V and 1 base from J; bases unmatched to any gene: 2. The CDR3 runs to 13 residues. Germline V CDR1 and CDR2: MDHEN, SYDVKM. This sequence originates from a man between 50 and 59 years old with COVID-19, enrolled during active disease. The source material was peripheral blood. The V call is TRBV28, the J call TRBJ1-2; 7 positions agree with TRBD1. The CDR3 region is CASSRGDNYGYTF. CDR3 nucleotide sequence: TGTGCCAGCAGCAGGGGGGATAACTATGGCTACACCTTC.